The present TCR beta chain was sequenced within a study of blood T cell repertoires in COVID-19. CDR1 KGHSH and CDR2 LQKENI come from the germline V gene. The CDR3 is 13 amino acids. J was trimmed by 13 bases and V by 3 bases; bases with no gene match: 11. Assay: immunoSEQ multiplex PCR; the TCRdb copy retains only in-frame clones and omits some. The sample yields more than 200,000 clones, around 90% seen once. This receptor was taken from a human donor in a cohort sampled during active COVID-19. This sequence joins TRBV18 and TRBJ2-7; 8 nucleotides line up with TRBD1. The specimen was peripheral blood. CDR3 residues: CASSPSGTGVTYF. The DNA of the CDR3 is TGTGCCAGCTCACCTTCCGGGACAGGAGTTACCTACTTC.